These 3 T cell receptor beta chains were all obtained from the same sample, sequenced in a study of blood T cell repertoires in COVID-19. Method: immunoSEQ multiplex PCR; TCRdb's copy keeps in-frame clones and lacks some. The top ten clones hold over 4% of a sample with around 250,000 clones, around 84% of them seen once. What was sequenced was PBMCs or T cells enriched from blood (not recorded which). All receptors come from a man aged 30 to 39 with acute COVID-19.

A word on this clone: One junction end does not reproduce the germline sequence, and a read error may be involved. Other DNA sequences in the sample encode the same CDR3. The CDR3: CASSVARDTGELFF. The CDR3 DNA reads TGTGCCAGCAGCGTAGCTAGGGACACGGGGGAGCTGTTTTTT. The chain has TRBV9 and TRBJ2-2; tentatively, D is TRBD1 (6 bases). The CDR3 is 14 amino acids. Germline V CDR1 and CDR2: SGDLS, YYNGEE.

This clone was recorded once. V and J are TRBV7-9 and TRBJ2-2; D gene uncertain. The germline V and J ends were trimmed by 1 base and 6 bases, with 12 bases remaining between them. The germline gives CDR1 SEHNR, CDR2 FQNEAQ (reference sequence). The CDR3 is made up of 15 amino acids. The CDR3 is CASSLDHGGPGELFF. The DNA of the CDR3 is TGTGCCAGCAGCTTAGATCATGGCGGTCCCGGGGAGCTGTTTTTT.

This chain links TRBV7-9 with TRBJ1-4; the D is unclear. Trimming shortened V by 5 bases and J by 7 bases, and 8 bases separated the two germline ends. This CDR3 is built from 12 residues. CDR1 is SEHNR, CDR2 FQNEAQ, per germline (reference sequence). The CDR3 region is CASSLNSEKLFF. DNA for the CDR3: TGTGCCAGCAGCCTAAATAGTGAAAAACTGTTTTTT. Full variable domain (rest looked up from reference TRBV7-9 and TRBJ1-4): DTGVSQNPRHKITKRGQNVTFRCDPISEHNRLYWYRQTLGQGPEFLTYFQNEAQLEKSRLLSDRFSAERPKGSFSTLEIQRTEQGDSAMYLCASSLNSEKLFFGSGTQLSVL.